Each of the 17 T cell receptor beta chains below was sequenced from the same sample in a study of T cell responses to AZD1222 COVID-19 vaccine. Libraries were prepared by immunoSEQ multiplex PCR; TCRdb keeps only in-frame clonotypes and omits some of them. The sample records 150,000 or so clones, 90% to 95% being singletons. Sequenced here: peripheral blood, sampled 28 days after the second AZD1222 dose. All receptors come from an adult who received the AZD1222 COVID-19 vaccine.

V usage is TRBV30 and J usage is TRBJ1-1; 10 nucleotides align to TRBD1. The germline V gene encodes CDR1 GTSNPN and CDR2 SVGIG (reference sequence). The CDR3 totals 14 residues. V was clipped by 2 bases and J by 5 bases; unmatched bases: 5. The CDR3 DNA follows: TGTGCCTGGAGTAAACCGGGACAGGGGACTGAAGCTTTCTTT. Its translation is CAWSKPGQGTEAFF.

This sequence joins TRBV19 and TRBJ2-3; 9 positions match TRBD2. The CDR3 is made up of 16 amino acids. From germline, CDR1 is LNHDA and CDR2 SQIVND (reference sequence). Trimming at V came to 3 bases and at J to 6 bases, leaving 10 bases not matched to a gene. This CDR3 reads CASSIGGASGTDTQYF. The CDR3 DNA follows: TGTGCCAGTAGTATCGGGGGGGCTAGCGGGACGGATACGCAGTATTTT.

V gene TRBV3-1 (or the pseudogene TRBV3-2) combines with J gene TRBJ2-2, with D maybe TRBD2 (5 bases). The CDR3 contains 17 residues. V was pared by 0 bases and J by 2 bases, with 13 bases between. Germline V gives CDR1 LGHDT, CDR2 YNNKEL (reference sequence). The CDR3 region is CASSQEGIGKNTGELFF. The CDR3 region has the DNA TGTGCCAGCAGCCAAGAGGGAATCGGGAAAAACACCGGGGAGCTGTTTTTT.

J is TRBJ2-7 and V is TRBV7-2; D possibly corresponds to TRBD2 (6 bases). Germline V CDR1 and CDR2: SGHTA, FQGNSA. The CDR3 extends over 14 amino acids. Trimming took off 0 bases at V and 9 bases at J, with 15 bases between the two ends. CDR3 loop: CASSLARTEEGQYF. DNA for the CDR3: TGTGCCAGCAGCTTAGCGCGGACGGAGGAGGGGCAGTACTTC. Full variable domain (outside the CDR3, taken from reference TRBV7-2 and TRBJ2-7): GAGVSQSPSNKVTEKGKDVELRCDPISGHTALYWYRQSLGQGLEFLIYFQGNSAPDKSGLPSDRFSAERTGGSVSTLTIQRTQQEDSAVYLCASSLARTEEGQYFGPGTRLTVT.

The chain's CDR3 is CASRLFAGRRNTEAFF. DNA of the CDR3: TGTGCAAGTCGCTTATTCGCTGGGCGTAGGAACACTGAAGCTTTCTTT. The V and J genes are TRBV12-2 and TRBJ1-1; the DNA was not used to check the table's D call, TRBD1. TRBV12-2 counts as a pseudogene. This CDR3 has 16 residues.

The CDR3 region is CASSPRPVNTEAFF. The CDR3 nucleotides read TGTGCCAGCAGCCCTCGTCCGGTGAACACTGAAGCTTTCTTT. The chain links TRBV4-2 to TRBJ1-1; D is unresolved. From germline, CDR1 is LGHNA and CDR2 YNFKEQ. V lost 4 bases to trimming and J lost 0 bases, with 9 bases between them. The CDR3 runs 14 residues.

The gene calls are TRBV2 and TRBJ1-6; the match to TRBD1 covers 8 bases. The CDR3 has 16 residues. The V gene end was trimmed by 6 bases and the J gene end by 7 bases; junction bases not matched to a gene: 11. Germline CDR1 reads SNHLY; CDR2 reads FYNNEI. The CDR3 nucleotides are TGTGCCAGCAGGGCAGGGGGCGACCTCCGGAATTCACCCCTCCACTTT. It is translated as CASRAGGDLRNSPLHF.

This clone was seen only once. The chain joins TRBV21-1 to TRBJ1-2. TRBV21-1 is described as a pseudogene. The CDR3 loop spans 16 amino acids. The CDR3 sequence is CASSSHNGGFLYGYTF. Written as DNA, the CDR3 is TGTGCCAGCAGCTCGCATAACGGGGGTTTTCTCTATGGCTACACCTTC.

This chain joins TRBV2 and TRBJ2-1; D is possibly TRBD1 (6 bases). Germline V gene data show CDR1 as SNHLY and CDR2 as FYNNEI. The V gene lost 5 bases and the J gene lost 6 bases, with 17 bases spanning the gap. The CDR3 covers 15 residues. CDR3 bases: TGTGCCAGCAGTCCCACCAGGGGTGTAATCAATGAGCAGTTCTTC. This codes for CASSPTRGVINEQFF.

The CDR3 DNA is TGTGCCAGCAGTGGGATCGGAACTAGCGGGGGGAATGAGCAGTTCTTC. This codes for CASSGIGTSGGNEQFF. The gene calls are TRBV6-1 and TRBJ2-1, with TRBD2 matching over 12 bases. From germline, CDR1 is MNHNS and CDR2 SASEGT. J lost 7 bases, V lost 4 bases, and 8 bases had no gene match. CDR3 length: 16 residues.

This rearrangement joins TRBV7-9 to TRBJ1-4; D is possibly TRBD1 (5 bases). The germline V and J ends were trimmed by 4 bases and 14 bases, with 14 bases remaining between them. The CDR3 has 12 residues. Germline CDR1 reads SEHNR; CDR2 reads FQNEAQ (reference sequence). The CDR3, as DNA: TGTGCCAGCAGCTCATCAGGGTTATTGCTGTTTTTT. Amino acids: CASSSSGLLLFF.

This chain connects TRBV30 to TRBJ2-1, with 11 bases lining up with TRBD2. The V gene end was trimmed by 0 bases and the J gene end by 0 bases; junction bases not matched to a gene: 16. Germline loops: CDR1 GTSNPN, CDR2 SVGIG (reference sequence). CDR3 length: 21 residues. CDR3 sequence reads: CAWSVRRSGGTSGSSYNEQFF. CDR3 DNA: TGTGCCTGGAGTGTACGACGGAGTGGGGGGACTAGCGGTAGCTCCTACAATGAGCAGTTCTTC.

The V call is TRBV13, the J call TRBJ1-1; no firm D call. Trimming pared 5 bases from V and 2 bases from J, leaving 15 bases between. CDR1 and CDR2 (germline): PRHDT, FYEKMQ (reference sequence). The CDR3 consists of 15 residues. As DNA, the CDR3 is TGTGCCAGCAGCCCCCAAGGGTGGGGAAACACTGAAGCTTTCTTT. Protein sequence: CASSPQGWGNTEAFF.

The chain joins TRBV7-2 to TRBJ2-3; D ambiguous. The CDR3 contains 14 residues. Germline CDR1 reads SGHTA; CDR2 reads FQGNSA. With 5 bases removed from V and 3 bases from J, the gap between germline ends came to 12 bases. The CDR3 sequence: CASSPPWRTDTQYF. Written as DNA, the CDR3 is TGTGCCAGCAGCCCCCCTTGGAGAACAGATACGCAGTATTTT. The variable domain in full, with the rest retrieved from reference TRBV7-2 and TRBJ2-3, is GAGVSQSPSNKVTEKGKDVELRCDPISGHTALYWYRQSLGQGLEFLIYFQGNSAPDKSGLPSDRFSAERTGGSVSTLTIQRTQQEDSAVYLCASSPPWRTDTQYFGPGTRLTVL.

This sequence joins TRBV5-5 and TRBJ1-4, with D perhaps matching TRBD1 (5 bases). Trimming shortened V by 6 bases and J by 6 bases, and 9 bases separated the two germline ends. This CDR3 comprises 12 residues. The germline CDR1 and CDR2 sequences are SGHKS and YYEKEE (reference sequence). The CDR3 spells CASNGRDEKLFF. The DNA for the CDR3 is TGTGCCAGCAATGGCAGGGATGAAAAACTGTTTTTT.

The chain links TRBV6-5 to TRBJ1-1, with D hard to call. This CDR3 comprises 15 residues. The germline CDR1 and CDR2 sequences are MNHEY and SVGAGI. The ends were cut back, 2 bases at V and 1 base at J, with 11 bases in the middle. The CDR3: CASSYNLAGNTEAFF. The DNA of the CDR3 is TGTGCCAGCAGTTACAATCTGGCGGGGAACACTGAAGCTTTCTTT.

The J gene is TRBJ1-5, the V gene TRBV30; maybe TRBD1 (6 bases). With 5 bases removed from V and 3 bases from J, the gap between germline ends came to 11 bases. Germline CDR1 reads GTSNPN; CDR2 reads SVGIG (reference sequence). This CDR3 spans 13 amino acids. CDR3 sequence: CAWAGQFNQPQHF. The DNA for the CDR3 is TGTGCCTGGGCCGGACAGTTCAATCAGCCCCAGCATTTT.